These 27 T cell receptor beta chains came from one sample sequenced in a study of shared clonotypes between healthy human individuals. Clones were sequenced by immunoSEQ multiplex PCR, and TCRdb holds only the in-frame ones, with some missing. This table holds 2.5 million or so clones, over 85% found once. Material: naive CD4+ T cells sorted from blood. Subset: CD45RA+ positively selected. The receptor source for this set is a man aged 18 to 35 in good health.

The rearrangement joins TRBV25-1 to TRBJ1-2; tentatively, D is TRBD1 (5 bases). The germline gives CDR1 MGHDK, CDR2 SYGVNS. The CDR3 length is 16 residues. V lost 4 bases and J lost 3, with 18 bases in between. CDR3 protein: CASSVRGKEGHYGYTF. DNA of the CDR3: TGTGCCAGCAGTGTCCGGGGTAAGGAGGGACACTATGGCTACACCTTC.

V gene TRBV10-3 combines with J gene TRBJ2-3, with 7 bases that match TRBD2. CDR1 ENHRY and CDR2 SYGVKD come from the germline V gene. This CDR3 has 13 amino acids. Unmatched junction bases numbered 6, after V lost 10 bases and J lost 2 bases. The CDR3 region is CATKSGTTDTQYF. The CDR3 coding sequence is TGTGCCACAAAAAGCGGGACCACAGATACGCAGTATTTT.

This chain joins TRBV21-1 and TRBJ1-3. TRBV21-1 is deemed a pseudogene. There are 14 residues in the CDR3. The CDR3 sequence: CASSTGRPGNTIYF. The CDR3 DNA reads as TGTGCCAGCAGCACGGGCCGGCCTGGAAACACCATATATTTT.

This clone was recorded a few times. V gene TRBV4-1 combines with J gene TRBJ1-4; the match to TRBD1 covers 8 bases. V was pared by 2 bases and J by 2 bases, with 4 bases of the junction left unmatched. Germline V gene data show CDR1 as MGHRA and CDR2 as YSYEKL. The CDR3 extends over 16 amino acids. The CDR3 DNA is TGCGCCAGCAGCCAATCCACAGGGGGGACTAATGAAAAACTGTTTTTT. Translated, it gives CASSQSTGGTNEKLFF.

This chain links TRBV12-5 with TRBJ2-7; 10 bases line up with TRBD1. In germline, CDR1 is LGHNT, CDR2 FRNRAP. V dropped 1 base and J dropped 6; count of bases not matched to a gene: 6. CDR3 length: 15 amino acids. The CDR3 region has the DNA TGTGCTAGTGGTTTGGGGACGGGACAGGGGCTCGAGCAGTACTTC. It is translated as CASGLGTGQGLEQYF.

V is TRBV6-6 and J is TRBJ2-5, with D perhaps given as TRBD1 or TRBD2 (5 bases each). V lost 2 bases, J lost 2 bases, and 12 bases lay in between. CDR1 is MNHNY and CDR2 is SVGAGI in the germline V gene (reference sequence). This CDR3 has 15 amino acids. CDR3 in amino acids: CASSYQPGPQETQYF. The CDR3 region has the DNA TGTGCCAGCAGTTACCAGCCGGGACCACAAGAGACCCAGTACTTC.

The chain combines TRBV4-1 with TRBJ2-3; the match to TRBD2 covers 11 bases. Trimming at V came to 2 bases and at J to 5 bases, leaving 6 bases not matched to a gene. Germline V CDR1 and CDR2: MGHRA, YSYEKL. CDR3 length equals 16 residues. The CDR3 coding sequence is TGCGCCAGCAGCCAAACCATAGCGGGGGGGAAAGATACGCAGTATTTT. This gives the protein CASSQTIAGGKDTQYF.

The CDR3 protein is CAWTAGGSYNSPLHF. In DNA, the CDR3 is TGTGCCTGGACTGCAGGGGGCTCCTATAATTCACCCCTCCACTTT. The chain employs TRBV30 and TRBJ1-6, with 7 positions matching TRBD1. V was clipped by 4 bases and J by 0 bases; unmatched bases: 3. From germline, CDR1 is GTSNPN and CDR2 SVGIG (reference sequence). The CDR3 has 15 amino acids.

The chain uses TRBV19 and TRBJ1-5; D gene uncertain. Trimming pared 9 bases from V and 1 base from J, leaving 13 bases between. CDR1 is LNHDA, CDR2 SQIVND, per germline (reference sequence). The CDR3 loop spans 14 amino acids. The CDR3 DNA reads TGTGCCAGCACAAGAAGGACGAGCAATCAGCCCCAGCATTTT. Translating it yields CASTRRTSNQPQHF.

This chain links TRBV5-8 with TRBJ1-4; D perhaps matches TRBD1 (5 bases). V shed 4 bases and J shed 4 bases, with 11 bases lying between them. This CDR3 is built from 14 residues. The germline CDR1 and CDR2 sequences are SGHTS and YDEGEE. The CDR3 spells CASSRGDGNEKLFF. CDR3 bases: TGTGCCAGCAGCCGGGGGGACGGTAATGAAAAACTGTTTTTT.

The chain recombines TRBV30 with TRBJ2-1; possible D gene TRBD1, 5 bases. Trimming shortened V by 0 bases and J by 7 bases, and 10 bases separated the two germline ends. The CDR3 runs 13 residues. Germline values: CDR1 GTSNPN, CDR2 SVGIG (reference sequence). DNA of the CDR3: TGTGCCTGGAGTGTGCAGGGAATAAATGAGCAGTTCTTC. Protein sequence: CAWSVQGINEQFF.

The rearrangement joins TRBV6-5 to TRBJ1-2; 9 nucleotides agree with TRBD1. CDR3 length equals 15 residues. Germline V gene lookup returns CDR1 MNHEY and CDR2 SVGAGI. Unmatched junction bases numbered 8, after V lost 4 bases and J lost 5 bases. The CDR3 DNA reads TGTGCCAGCAGTTCCCCCGGGACAGGGATATATGGCTACACCTTC. Protein sequence: CASSSPGTGIYGYTF.

The genes are TRBV7-9 and TRBJ2-1, with 10 nucleotides matching TRBD2. With V trimmed by 3 bases and J by 2 bases, 7 bases remained unmatched. Germline CDR1 SEHNR, CDR2 FQNEAQ (reference sequence). CDR3 size: 17 residues. The CDR3 DNA reads TGTGCCAGCAGCTTCTTAGCGGGAGGCCGCCCCTACAATGAGCAGTTCTTC. Protein product: CASSFLAGGRPYNEQFF.

This sequence joins TRBV4-3 and TRBJ2-6; D unresolved. Germline V gene sequence: CDR1 LGHNA, CDR2 YSLEER. The germline V and J ends were trimmed by 2 bases and 0 bases, with 8 bases remaining between them. This CDR3 has 16 amino acids. CDR3 coding DNA: TGCGCCAGCAGCCAAATATACAGCTCTGGGGCCAACGTCCTGACTTTC. Translating gives CASSQIYSSGANVLTF.

This chain connects TRBV9 to TRBJ2-7; TRBD1 matches at 12 bases. With V trimmed by 4 bases and J by 3 bases, 8 bases remained unmatched. CDR3 size: 16 residues. In germline, CDR1 is SGDLS, CDR2 YYNGEE. DNA of the CDR3: TGTGCCAGCAGCTTTTCCGGGACAGGGGGCTTCTACGAGCAGTACTTC. Translated, it gives CASSFSGTGGFYEQYF.

For the CDR3, the DNA is TGCAGCGTTTCCTCGGGGGGCCCTGAAGCTTTCTTT. This translates into CSVSSGGPEAFF. This chain joins TRBV29-1 and TRBJ1-1; D is possibly TRBD1 (6 bases). Germline loops: CDR1 SQVTM, CDR2 ANQGSEA. This CDR3 spans 12 amino acids. Trimming removed 5 bases from V and 6 bases from J, with 13 bases in between.

The chain links TRBV7-2 to TRBJ1-3; weak D call: TRBD1 (5 bases). Germline lookup yields CDR1 SGHTA and CDR2 FQGNSA. This CDR3 is built from 17 residues. Trimming pared 0 bases from V and 0 bases from J, leaving 12 bases between. CDR3 bases: TGTGCCAGCAGCTTAGCAAGCGGGGGTTTCTCTGGAAACACCATATATTTT. Translating gives CASSLASGGFSGNTIYF.

Here the CDR3 DNA reads TGTGCCAGTAGTTGGGCCCTCACAACTAATGAAAAACTGTTTTTT. Translated, it gives CASSWALTTNEKLFF. This sequence joins TRBV19 and TRBJ1-4; unclear D gene. Germline CDR1 is LNHDA and CDR2 is SQIVND (reference sequence). CDR3 length equals 15 residues. The V and J ends lost 5 bases and 0 bases respectively, with 10 bases between them.

This clone was counted a single time. This CDR3 reads CASGPSDPGRDTQYF. CDR3 nucleotides: TGTGCTAGTGGCCCATCTGACCCCGGACGGGATACGCAGTATTTT. The J gene is TRBJ2-3, the V gene TRBV12-5; D unclear. This CDR3 has 15 amino acids. V lost 6 bases, J lost 6 bases, and 19 bases lay in between. Germline lookup yields CDR1 LGHNT and CDR2 FRNRAP. Combining the CDR3 with reference TRBV12-5 and TRBJ2-3 gives the whole variable domain DARVTQTPRHKVTEMGQEVTMRCQPILGHNTVFWYRQTMMQGLELLAYFRNRAPLDDSGMPKDRFSAEMPDATLATLKIQPSEPRDSAVYFCASGPSDPGRDTQYFGPGTRLTVL.

J is TRBJ1-6 and V is TRBV25-1; D gene uncertain. CDR1 is MGHDK and CDR2 is SYGVNS in the germline V gene. The V end was cut by 7 bases, the J end by 8 bases, with 9 bases between. There are 12 residues in the CDR3. The CDR3 sequence is CASTYGYSPLHF. The DNA of the CDR3 is TGTGCCAGCACGTACGGTTATTCACCCCTCCACTTT.

CDR3 region: CASSLATQGTDTQYF. CDR3 nucleotides: TGTGCCAGCAGCTTAGCTACACAGGGCACAGATACGCAGTATTTT. The chain joins TRBV7-8 to TRBJ2-3; the D gene is possibly TRBD1 (5 bases). The germline V gene has CDR1 SGHVS and CDR2 FQNEAQ. The CDR3 consists of 15 residues. Trimming shortened V by 0 bases and J by 1 base, and 8 bases separated the two germline ends.

Here the CDR3 reads CASATSGNTGELFF. CDR3 DNA sequence: TGTGCCAGCGCGACTAGCGGAAACACCGGGGAGCTGTTTTTT. The chain combines TRBV6-5 with TRBJ2-2; 9 bases are shared with TRBD2. Germline CDR1 is MNHEY and CDR2 is SVGAGI. The CDR3 is made up of 14 amino acids. V shed 8 bases and J 2 bases; nucleotides not matched to a gene: 3.

The rearrangement uses TRBV19 and TRBJ1-6; D is possibly TRBD1 (5 bases). The germline gives CDR1 LNHDA, CDR2 SQIVND (reference sequence). V dropped 7 bases and J dropped 10 bases, with 14 bases sitting between them. This CDR3 contains 13 residues. The CDR3 is CASIGADWSPLHF. CDR3 in DNA: TGTGCCAGTATCGGGGCCGACTGGTCACCCCTCCACTTT.

Of note for this clone: The sample has other DNA sequences that encode this CDR3 too. This chain uses TRBV25-1 with TRBJ2-1, with 8 bases aligning to TRBD2. This CDR3 contains 15 residues. J lost 1 base, V lost 4 bases, and 3 bases had no gene match. The germline gives CDR1 MGHDK, CDR2 SYGVNS. The CDR3 DNA reads as TGTGCCAGCAGTGGGGCGGGAGGTTCCTACAATGAGCAGTTCTTC. Its translation: CASSGAGGSYNEQFF.

The CDR3 nucleotides are TGTGCCAGCAGCCATCAAACAATCGTGGGGTCGAGCGGAATCTACGAGCAGTACTTC. Its translation is CASSHQTIVGSSGIYEQYF. The rearrangement joins TRBV7-2 to TRBJ2-7, with D possibly matching TRBD2 (5 bases). This CDR3 contains 19 residues. V was trimmed by 5 bases and J by 3 bases, leaving 29 bases between them. Germline lookup yields CDR1 SGHTA and CDR2 FQGNSA.

The chain couples TRBV28 to TRBJ2-7; TRBD2 is a possible D gene (5 bases). The germline V and J ends were trimmed by 7 bases and 4 bases, with 17 bases remaining between them. The CDR3 extends over 14 amino acids. CDR1 and CDR2 (germline): MDHEN, SYDVKM. CDR3 DNA: TGTGCCAGCACCAGATGGGAGCCCAATTACGAGCAGTACTTC. Encoded protein: CASTRWEPNYEQYF. The full variable domain, completed using reference TRBV28 and TRBJ2-7, is DVKVTQSSRYLVKRTGEKVFLECVQDMDHENMFWYRQDPGLGLRLIYFSYDVKMKEKGDIPEGYSVSREKKERFSLILESASTNQTSMYLCASTRWEPNYEQYFGPGTRLTVT.

The chain couples TRBV14 to TRBJ1-1; TRBD1 aligns across 7 bases. V dropped 0 bases and J dropped 1; count of bases not matched to a gene: 11. The CDR3 extends over 18 amino acids. Germline assignment: CDR1 SGHDN and CDR2 FVKESK. This chain's CDR3 is CASSQDSRRGRGNTEAFF. CDR3 DNA: TGTGCCAGCAGCCAAGATAGTAGAAGGGGGCGGGGGAACACTGAAGCTTTCTTT. The entire variable domain, with the rest obtained from reference TRBV14 and TRBJ1-1, is as follows: EAGVTQFPSHSVIEKGQTVTLRCDPISGHDNLYWYRRVMGKEIKFLLHFVKESKQDESGMPNNRFLAERTGGTYSTLKVQPAELEDSGVYFCASSQDSRRGRGNTEAFFGQGTRLTVV.